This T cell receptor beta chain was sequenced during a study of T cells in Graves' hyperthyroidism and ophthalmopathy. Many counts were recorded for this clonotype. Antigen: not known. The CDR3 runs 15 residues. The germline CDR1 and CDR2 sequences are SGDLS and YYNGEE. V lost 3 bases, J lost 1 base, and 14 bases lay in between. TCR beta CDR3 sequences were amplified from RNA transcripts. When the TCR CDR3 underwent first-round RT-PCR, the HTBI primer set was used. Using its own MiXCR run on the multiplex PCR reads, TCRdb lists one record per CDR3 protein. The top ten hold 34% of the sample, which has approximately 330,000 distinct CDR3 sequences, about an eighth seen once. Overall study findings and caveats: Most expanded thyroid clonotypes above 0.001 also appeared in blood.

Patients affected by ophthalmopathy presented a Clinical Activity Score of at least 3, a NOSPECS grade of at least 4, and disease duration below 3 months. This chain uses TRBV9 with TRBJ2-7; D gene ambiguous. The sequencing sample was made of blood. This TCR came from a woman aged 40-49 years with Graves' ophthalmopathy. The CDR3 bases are TGTGCCAGCAGCGAGGCCCCCCTAGGATCCTACGAGCAGTACTTC. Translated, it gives CASSEAPLGSYEQYF.